This TCR beta chain was found in a study of preoperative IRX-2 immunotherapy in early breast cancer. Treatment of the sample: preoperative locoregional IRX-2 cytokine immunotherapy. Clones were read by immunoSEQ multiplex PCR, and TCRdb kept only the in-frame ones, dropping some. The sample lists some 25,000 clones; 80% to 90% were seen once. Trimming cost V 6 bases and J 5 bases, with 20 bases left between them. Germline-derived CDR1 and CDR2 are SGHRS and YFSETQ. CDR3 length: 16 amino acids. The V gene is TRBV5-1, the J gene TRBJ2-2; either TRBD1 or TRBD2 may fit D (6 bases each). Sequenced here: tumor tissue, sampled after IRX-2 immunotherapy. This clonotype originated in a human donor with breast cancer. The CDR3 DNA reads TGCGCCAGCACCCAATTGTGGGGGGCGAGTACCGGGGAGCTGTTTTTT. Translating gives CASTQLWGASTGELFF.